This T cell receptor beta chain was sequenced during a study of T cells in Graves' hyperthyroidism and ophthalmopathy. Study-wide results and limits: Most thyroid clonotypes expanded above 0.001 were also detected in blood.

Germline V gene lookup returns CDR1 SGHAT and CDR2 FQNNGV. V lost 4 bases, J lost 2 bases, and 6 bases lay in between. This CDR3 spans 13 amino acids. In the case of this clonotype: What it binds is not known.

What was amplified from RNA transcripts were TCR beta CDR3 regions. Using the HTBI primer set, a first-round RT-PCR was run on the TCR CDR3. Via MiXCR, TCRdb re-called the multiplex PCR reads, giving one row per CDR3 protein. The repertoire holds 650,000 to 800,000 distinct CDR3 sequences, just under 45% seen once, with 7% to 7.5% in the top ten. The chain carries TRBV11-2 and TRBJ2-1, with D tentatively TRBD2 (5 bases). This clonotype was obtained from an adult man with Graves' disease, either hyperthyroidism or ophthalmopathy (not recorded which). Sequencing was done on a sample of peripheral blood or thyroid tissue (not recorded which). The CDR3 loop is CASSSLAYNEQFF. DNA of the CDR3: TGTGCCAGCAGCTCACTAGCCTACAATGAGCAGTTCTTC.